The T cell receptor beta chain described here comes from a study of Ad26.COV2.S vaccination and SARS-CoV-2 variants. Treatment in this sample: over 15 received Ad26.COV2.S at low or high dose, single or two shots; 5 received placebo; per-sample allocation not given. Specimens were obtained on day 63 following the first vaccine or placebo injection. Here immunoSEQ multiplex PCR was the method, and the copy in TCRdb shows in-frame clones only, minus some. The repertoire consists of about 350,000 clones, with roughly 91% occurring once and the leading ten covering 3.4%. The sequence came from a person aged 18-65 years who received the Ad26.COV2.S COVID-19 vaccine or a placebo. The sample in question was peripheral blood, obtained in a trial of Ad26.COV2.S vaccine versus placebo.

The CDR3 DNA is TGCAGCGTTGGACCGGTTGGAGGCTATGGCTACACCTTC. Its protein is CSVGPVGGYGYTF. V usage is TRBV29-1 and J usage is TRBJ1-2; no clear D. The CDR3 covers 13 residues. Between the trimmed V and J ends, which lost 4 bases and 4 bases, there was a span of 13 bases. Germline V lookup: CDR1 SQVTM, CDR2 ANQGSEA. Using reference TRBV29-1 and TRBJ1-2 for the parts outside the CDR3, the full variable domain is SAVISQKPSRDICQRGTSLTIQCQVDSQVTMMFWYRQQPGQSLTLIATANQGSEATYESGFVIDKFPISRPNLTFSTLTVSNMSPEDSSIYLCSVGPVGGYGYTFGSGTRLTVV.